These 2 T cell receptor beta chains were sequenced from one sample in a study of blood T cell repertoires in COVID-19. Assay: immunoSEQ multiplex PCR; the TCRdb copy retains only in-frame clones and omits some. The table shows roughly 200,000 clones, with about nine tenths occurring only once. The sequenced material came from PBMCs or T cells enriched from blood (not recorded which). The source is a young man in a cohort exposed to, infected with or recovered from COVID-19 (not recorded which).

This chain uses TRBV24-1 with TRBJ2-7; 9 bases agree with TRBD1. Germline loops: CDR1 KGHDR, CDR2 SFDVKD. The trim removed 3 bases at V and 2 bases at J, leaving 13 bases unmatched. The CDR3 is made up of 18 amino acids. The CDR3 spells CATSDPRTGTGKPYEQYF. As DNA, the CDR3 is TGTGCCACCAGTGATCCACGTACCGGGACAGGGAAGCCCTACGAGCAGTACTTC.

The V gene is TRBV27, the J gene TRBJ2-7; TRBD2 agrees at 10 bases. CDR3 length equals 16 residues. Germline V CDR1 and CDR2: MNHEY, SMNVEV (reference sequence). The J segment lost 0 bases and the V segment lost 6 bases, leaving 8 bases of the junction unmatched. As DNA, the CDR3 is TGTGCCAGCAGACGGACTAGCGGAGTTAGCTCCTACGAGCAGTACTTC. It yields the protein CASRRTSGVSSYEQYF.